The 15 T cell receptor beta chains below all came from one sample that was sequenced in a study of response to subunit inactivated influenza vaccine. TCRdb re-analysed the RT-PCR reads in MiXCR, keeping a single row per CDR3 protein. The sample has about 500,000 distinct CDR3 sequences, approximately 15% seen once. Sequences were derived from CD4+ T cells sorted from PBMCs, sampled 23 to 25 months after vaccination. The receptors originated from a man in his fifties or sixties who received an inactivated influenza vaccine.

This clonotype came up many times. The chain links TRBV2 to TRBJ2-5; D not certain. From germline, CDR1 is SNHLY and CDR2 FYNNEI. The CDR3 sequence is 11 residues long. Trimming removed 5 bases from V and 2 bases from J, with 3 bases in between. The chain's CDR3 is CASSRQETQYF. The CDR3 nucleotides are TGTGCCAGCAGTCGTCAAGAGACCCAGTACTTC.

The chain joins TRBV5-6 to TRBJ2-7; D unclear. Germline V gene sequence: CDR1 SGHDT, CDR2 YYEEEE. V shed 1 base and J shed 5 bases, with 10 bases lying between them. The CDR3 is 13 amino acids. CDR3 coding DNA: TGTGCCAGCAGCTTGCTCATGGGAAACGAGCAGTACTTC. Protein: CASSLLMGNEQYF.

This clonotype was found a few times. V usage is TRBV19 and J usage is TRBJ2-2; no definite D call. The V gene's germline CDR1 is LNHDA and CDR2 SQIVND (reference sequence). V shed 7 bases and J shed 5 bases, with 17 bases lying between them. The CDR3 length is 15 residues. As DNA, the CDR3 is TGTGCCAGTAATCTCGGTCCCGGCCTTACCGGGGAGCTGTTTTTT. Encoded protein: CASNLGPGLTGELFF.

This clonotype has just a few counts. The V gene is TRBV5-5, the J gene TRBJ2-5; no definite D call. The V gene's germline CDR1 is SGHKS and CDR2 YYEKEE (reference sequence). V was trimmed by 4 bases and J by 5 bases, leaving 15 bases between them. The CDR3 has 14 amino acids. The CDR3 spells CASSLGAVGETQYF. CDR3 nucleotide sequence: TGTGCCAGCAGCCTCGGCGCCGTGGGGGAGACCCAGTACTTC.

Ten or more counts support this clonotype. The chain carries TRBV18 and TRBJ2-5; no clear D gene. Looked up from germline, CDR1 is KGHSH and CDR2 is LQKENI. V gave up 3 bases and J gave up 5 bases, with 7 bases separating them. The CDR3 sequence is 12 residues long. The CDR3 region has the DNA TGTGCCAGCTCACCTCTAAGGGAGACCCAGTACTTC. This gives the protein CASSPLRETQYF.

The CDR3: CSARDGGQLSMEQFF. The CDR3 nucleotides are TGCAGTGCTAGGGACGGAGGACAGCTTTCAATGGAGCAGTTCTTC. The chain joins TRBV20-1 to TRBJ2-1; a possible D gene is TRBD1 (6 bases). This CDR3 contains 15 residues. V shed 3 bases and J shed 10 bases, with 22 bases lying between them. From germline, CDR1 is DFQATT and CDR2 SNEGSKA (reference sequence).

CDR3 in amino acids: CASSRIIAGGPYEQYF. The CDR3 coding sequence is TGTGCCAGCAGCCGCATAATAGCGGGAGGGCCCTACGAGCAGTACTTC. V and J are TRBV3-1 and TRBJ2-7; 11 bases match TRBD2. The CDR3 has 16 residues. CDR1 and CDR2 (germline): LGHDT, YNNKEL (reference sequence). V shed 4 bases and J 2 bases; nucleotides not matched to a gene: 7.

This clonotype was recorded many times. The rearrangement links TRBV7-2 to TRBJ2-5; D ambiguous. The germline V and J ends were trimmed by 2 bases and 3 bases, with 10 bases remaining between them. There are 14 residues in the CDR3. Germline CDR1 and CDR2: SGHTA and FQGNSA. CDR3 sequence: CASSLRRNKETQYF. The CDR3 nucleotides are TGTGCCAGCAGCTTAAGGCGGAATAAAGAGACCCAGTACTTC. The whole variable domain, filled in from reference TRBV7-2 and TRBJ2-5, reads GAGVSQSPSNKVTEKGKDVELRCDPISGHTALYWYRQSLGQGLEFLIYFQGNSAPDKSGLPSDRFSAERTGGSVSTLTIQRTQQEDSAVYLCASSLRRNKETQYFGPGTRLLVL.

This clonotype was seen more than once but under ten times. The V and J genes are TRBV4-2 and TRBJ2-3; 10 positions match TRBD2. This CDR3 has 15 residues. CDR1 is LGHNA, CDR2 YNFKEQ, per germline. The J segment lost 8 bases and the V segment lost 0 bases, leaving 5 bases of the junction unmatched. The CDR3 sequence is CASSQDKLAGSTQYF. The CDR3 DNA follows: TGTGCCAGCAGCCAAGATAAACTAGCGGGGTCTACGCAGTATTTT.

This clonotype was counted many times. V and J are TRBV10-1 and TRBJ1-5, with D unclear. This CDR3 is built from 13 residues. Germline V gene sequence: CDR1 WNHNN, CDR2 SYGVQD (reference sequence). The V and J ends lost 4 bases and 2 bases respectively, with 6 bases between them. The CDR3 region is CASSGTGNQPQHF. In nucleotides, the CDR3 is TGCGCCAGCAGTGGAACAGGCAATCAGCCCCAGCATTTT.

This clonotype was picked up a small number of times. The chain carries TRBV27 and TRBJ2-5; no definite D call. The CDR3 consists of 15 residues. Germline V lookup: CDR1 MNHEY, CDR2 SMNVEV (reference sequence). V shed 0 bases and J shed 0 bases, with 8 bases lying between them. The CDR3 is CASSLSARYQETQYF. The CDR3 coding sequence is TGTGCCAGCAGTTTATCTGCCAGGTACCAAGAGACCCAGTACTTC.

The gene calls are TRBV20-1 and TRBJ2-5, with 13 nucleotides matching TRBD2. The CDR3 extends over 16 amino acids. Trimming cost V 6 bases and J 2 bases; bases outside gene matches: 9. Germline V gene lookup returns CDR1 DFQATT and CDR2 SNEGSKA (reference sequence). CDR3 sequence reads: CSASGLAGAPQETQYF. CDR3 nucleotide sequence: TGCAGTGCCTCTGGACTAGCGGGAGCCCCACAAGAGACCCAGTACTTC.

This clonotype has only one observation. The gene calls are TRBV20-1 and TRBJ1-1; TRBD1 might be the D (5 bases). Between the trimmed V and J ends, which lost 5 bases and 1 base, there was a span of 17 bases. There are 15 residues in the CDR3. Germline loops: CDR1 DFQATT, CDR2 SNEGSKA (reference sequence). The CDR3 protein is CSAARGAGKNTEAFF. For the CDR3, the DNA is TGCAGTGCTGCTAGAGGGGCCGGGAAGAACACTGAAGCTTTCTTT.

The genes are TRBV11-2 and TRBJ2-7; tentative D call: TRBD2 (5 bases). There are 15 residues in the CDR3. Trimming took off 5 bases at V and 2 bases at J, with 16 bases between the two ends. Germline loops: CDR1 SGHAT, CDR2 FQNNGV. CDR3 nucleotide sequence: TGTGCCAGCAGCCCCGTCGGCGGGTTGACCTACGAGCAGTACTTC. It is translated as CASSPVGGLTYEQYF.

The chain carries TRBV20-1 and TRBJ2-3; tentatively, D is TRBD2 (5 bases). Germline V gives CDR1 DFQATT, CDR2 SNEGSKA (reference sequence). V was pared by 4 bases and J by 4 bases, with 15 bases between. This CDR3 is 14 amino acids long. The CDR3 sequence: CSAKWAGLSDTQYF. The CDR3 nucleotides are TGCAGTGCTAAGTGGGCGGGCTTGTCAGATACGCAGTATTTT.